This T cell receptor (beta chain) was identified during a study of shared clonotypes between healthy human individuals. TCRdb's table, derived via immunoSEQ multiplex PCR, lists solely in-frame clones and lacks some. The table includes about 500,000 clones, roughly four fifths detected once. Trimming at V came to 4 bases and at J to 0 bases, leaving 6 bases not matched to a gene. CDR1 and CDR2 (germline): SGHRS, YFSETQ. The CDR3 has 15 amino acids. This clone was seen just once. The receptor comes from a woman aged 40 to 50 in good health. Some clones in this sample may be carry-over from other donors' samples. The genes are TRBV5-1 and TRBJ2-5; TRBD1 aligns across 7 bases. Sequences were obtained from PBMCs. Here the CDR3 reads CASSQKTGNQETQYF. The CDR3 nucleotides read TGCGCCAGCAGCCAGAAGACAGGGAACCAAGAGACCCAGTACTTC. Full variable domain (missing parts from reference TRBV5-1 and TRBJ2-5): KAGVTQTPRYLIKTRGQQVTLSCSPISGHRSVSWYQQTPGQGLQFLFEYFSETQRNKGNFPGRFSGRQFSNSRSEMNVSTLELGDSALYLCASSQKTGNQETQYFGPGTRLLVL.